Included here is one TCR beta chain sequence, with context. The data were obtained in a study of shared clonotypes between healthy human individuals. The donors were adults (healthy and HIV-negative) with no recent acute infections or vaccinations. Germline CDR1 is GTSNPN and CDR2 is SVGIG (reference sequence). V was pared by 4 bases and J by 11 bases, with 17 bases between. CDR3 length: 12 residues. Using immunoSEQ multiplex PCR, the repertoire was profiled, and TCRdb retains in-frame clones only, with some absent. The sample shows about 770,000 clones, around 77% of them seen only once. The chain carries TRBV30 and TRBJ1-1, with D possibly TRBD1 on 5 matching bases. Sequencing was carried out using memory CD4+ T cells sorted from blood. As to subset: CD45RA-negative fraction. This clonotype was obtained from a woman in her twenties or thirties in good health. CDR3 sequence reads: CAWKTQDGDAFF. The CDR3 coding sequence is TGTGCCTGGAAGACACAGGATGGGGACGCTTTCTTT.